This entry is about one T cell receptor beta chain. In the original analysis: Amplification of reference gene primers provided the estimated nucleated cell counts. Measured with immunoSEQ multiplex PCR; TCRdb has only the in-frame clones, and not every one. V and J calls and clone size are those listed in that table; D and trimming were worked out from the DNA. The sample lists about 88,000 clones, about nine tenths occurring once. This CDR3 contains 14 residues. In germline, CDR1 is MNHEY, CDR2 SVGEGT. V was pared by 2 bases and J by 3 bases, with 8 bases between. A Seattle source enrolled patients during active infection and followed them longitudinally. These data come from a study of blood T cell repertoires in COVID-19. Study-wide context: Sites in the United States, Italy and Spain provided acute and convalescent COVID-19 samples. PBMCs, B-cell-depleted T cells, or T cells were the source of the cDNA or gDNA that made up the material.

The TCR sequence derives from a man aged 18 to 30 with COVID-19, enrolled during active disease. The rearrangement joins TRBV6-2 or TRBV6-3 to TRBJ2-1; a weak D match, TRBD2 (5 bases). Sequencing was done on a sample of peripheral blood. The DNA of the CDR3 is TGTGCCAGCAGTTACGCGGGCTTCTACAATGAGCAGTTCTTC. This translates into CASSYAGFYNEQFF.